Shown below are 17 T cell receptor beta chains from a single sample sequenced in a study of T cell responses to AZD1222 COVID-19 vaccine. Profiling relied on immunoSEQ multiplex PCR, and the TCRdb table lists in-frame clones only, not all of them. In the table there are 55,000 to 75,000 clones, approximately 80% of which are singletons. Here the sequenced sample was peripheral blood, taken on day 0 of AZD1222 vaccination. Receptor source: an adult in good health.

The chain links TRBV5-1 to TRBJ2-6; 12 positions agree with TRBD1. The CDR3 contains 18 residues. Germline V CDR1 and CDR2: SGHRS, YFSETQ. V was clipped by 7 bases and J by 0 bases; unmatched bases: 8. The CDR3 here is CASAPGQGAYSGANVLTF. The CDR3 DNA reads TGCGCCAGCGCCCCGGGACAGGGGGCATACTCTGGGGCCAACGTCCTGACTTTC.

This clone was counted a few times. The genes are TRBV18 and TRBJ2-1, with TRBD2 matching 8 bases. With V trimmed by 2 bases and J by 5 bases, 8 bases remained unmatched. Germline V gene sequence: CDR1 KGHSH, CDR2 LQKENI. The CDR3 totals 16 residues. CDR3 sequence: CASSPIPRGVNNEQFF. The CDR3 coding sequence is TGTGCCAGCTCACCAATTCCGCGGGGGGTAAACAATGAGCAGTTCTTC.

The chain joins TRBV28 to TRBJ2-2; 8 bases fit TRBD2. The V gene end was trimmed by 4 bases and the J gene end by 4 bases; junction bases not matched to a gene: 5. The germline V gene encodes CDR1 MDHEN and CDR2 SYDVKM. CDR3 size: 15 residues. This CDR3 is CASSSGGARTGELFF. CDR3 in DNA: TGTGCCAGCAGTTCCGGGGGGGCCCGCACCGGGGAGCTGTTTTTT.

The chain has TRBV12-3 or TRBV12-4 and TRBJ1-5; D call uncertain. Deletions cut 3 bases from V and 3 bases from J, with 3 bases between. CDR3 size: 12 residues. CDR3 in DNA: TGTGCCAGCAGTTTCCACAATCAGCCCCAGCATTTT. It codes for CASSFHNQPQHF.

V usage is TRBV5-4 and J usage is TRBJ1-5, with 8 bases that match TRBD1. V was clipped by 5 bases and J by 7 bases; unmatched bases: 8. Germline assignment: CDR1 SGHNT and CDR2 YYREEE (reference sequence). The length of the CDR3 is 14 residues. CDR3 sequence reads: CASSPGQGLQPQHF. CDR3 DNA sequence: TGTGCCAGCAGTCCCGGACAGGGTTTGCAGCCCCAGCATTTT.

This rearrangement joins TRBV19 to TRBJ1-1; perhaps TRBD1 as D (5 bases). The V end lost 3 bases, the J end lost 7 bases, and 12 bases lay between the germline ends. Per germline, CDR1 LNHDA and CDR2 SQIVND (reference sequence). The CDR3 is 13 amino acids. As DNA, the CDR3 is TGTGCCAGTAGTATGGGGGTCAGCTATGAAGCTTTCTTT. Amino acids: CASSMGVSYEAFF.

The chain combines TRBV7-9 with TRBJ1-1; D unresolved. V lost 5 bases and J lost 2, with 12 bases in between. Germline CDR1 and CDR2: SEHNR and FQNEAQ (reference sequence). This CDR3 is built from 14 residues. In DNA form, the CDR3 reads TGTGCCAGCAGCCTTTTAGTGGGAAACACTGAAGCTTTCTTT. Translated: CASSLLVGNTEAFF.

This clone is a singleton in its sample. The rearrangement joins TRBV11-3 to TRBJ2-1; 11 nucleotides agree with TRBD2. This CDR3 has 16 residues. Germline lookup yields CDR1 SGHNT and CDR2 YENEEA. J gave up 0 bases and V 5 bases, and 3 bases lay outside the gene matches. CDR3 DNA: TGTGCCAGCAGCGCTAGCGGGGGGAGCTCCTACAATGAGCAGTTCTTC. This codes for CASSASGGSSYNEQFF.

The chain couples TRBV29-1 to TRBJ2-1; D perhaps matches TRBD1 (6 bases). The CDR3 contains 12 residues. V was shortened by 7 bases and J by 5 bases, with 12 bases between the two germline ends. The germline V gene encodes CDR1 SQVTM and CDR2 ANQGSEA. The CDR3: CSGDRLDNEQFF. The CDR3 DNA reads TGCAGCGGTGACAGGTTAGACAATGAGCAGTTCTTC.

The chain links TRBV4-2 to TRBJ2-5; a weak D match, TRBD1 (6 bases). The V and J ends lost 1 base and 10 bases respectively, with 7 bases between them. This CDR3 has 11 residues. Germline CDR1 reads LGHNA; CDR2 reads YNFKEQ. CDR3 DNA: TGTGCCAGCAGCCAAGGAGGGGGCCAGTACTTC. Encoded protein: CASSQGGGQYF.

The CDR3 here is CAISEGGPGNEQFF. DNA for the CDR3: TGTGCCATCAGTGAAGGGGGGCCGGGAAATGAGCAGTTCTTC. The chain couples TRBV10-3 to TRBJ2-1; D tentatively fits TRBD1 or TRBD2 (6 bases each). This CDR3 comprises 14 residues. The V gene's germline CDR1 is ENHRY and CDR2 SYGVKD. Trimming cost V 3 bases and J 7 bases, with 13 bases left between them.

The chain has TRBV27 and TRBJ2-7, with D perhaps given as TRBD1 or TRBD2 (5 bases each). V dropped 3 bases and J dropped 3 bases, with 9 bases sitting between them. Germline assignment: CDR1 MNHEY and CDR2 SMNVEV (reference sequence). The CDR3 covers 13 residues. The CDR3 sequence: CASSLGDSYEQYF. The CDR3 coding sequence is TGTGCCAGCAGTTTGGGGGATAGCTACGAGCAGTACTTC.

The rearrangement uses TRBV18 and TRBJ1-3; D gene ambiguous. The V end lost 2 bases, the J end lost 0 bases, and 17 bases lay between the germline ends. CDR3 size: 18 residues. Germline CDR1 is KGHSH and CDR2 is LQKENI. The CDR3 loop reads CASSPRSVQDPSGNTIYF. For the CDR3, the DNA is TGTGCCAGCTCACCAAGGTCGGTCCAGGACCCCTCTGGAAACACCATATATTTT.

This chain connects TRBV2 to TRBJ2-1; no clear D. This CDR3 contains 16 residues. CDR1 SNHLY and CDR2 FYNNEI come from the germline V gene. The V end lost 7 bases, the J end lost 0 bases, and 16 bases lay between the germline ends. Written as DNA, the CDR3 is TGTGCCAGCAAGGCTGGAATGGGTAGCTCCTACAATGAGCAGTTCTTC. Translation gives CASKAGMGSSYNEQFF.

The CDR3 is CATSRASGRTSYTF. The CDR3 coding sequence is TGTGCCACCAGCAGAGCATCGGGACGGACCTCCTACACCTTC. This rearrangement joins TRBV15 to TRBJ1-2; possible D gene TRBD1, 5 bases. Trimming took 1 base from V and 10 from J, leaving 16 bases between them. There are 14 residues in the CDR3. Germline lookup yields CDR1 LNHNV and CDR2 YYDKDF (reference sequence).

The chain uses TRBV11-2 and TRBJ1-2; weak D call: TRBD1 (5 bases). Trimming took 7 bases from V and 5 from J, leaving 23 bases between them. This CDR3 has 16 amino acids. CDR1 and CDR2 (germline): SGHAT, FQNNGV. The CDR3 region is CASNSGGAAGGYGYTF. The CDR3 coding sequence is TGTGCCAGCAACTCCGGGGGTGCGGCTGGAGGTTATGGCTACACCTTC.

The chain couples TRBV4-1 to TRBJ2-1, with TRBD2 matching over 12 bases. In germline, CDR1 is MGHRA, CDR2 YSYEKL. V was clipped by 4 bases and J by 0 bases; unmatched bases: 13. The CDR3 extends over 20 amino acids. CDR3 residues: CASSPPGASGGGSSYNEQFF. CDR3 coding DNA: TGCGCCAGCAGCCCCCCTGGGGCTAGCGGGGGGGGTAGCTCCTACAATGAGCAGTTCTTC.